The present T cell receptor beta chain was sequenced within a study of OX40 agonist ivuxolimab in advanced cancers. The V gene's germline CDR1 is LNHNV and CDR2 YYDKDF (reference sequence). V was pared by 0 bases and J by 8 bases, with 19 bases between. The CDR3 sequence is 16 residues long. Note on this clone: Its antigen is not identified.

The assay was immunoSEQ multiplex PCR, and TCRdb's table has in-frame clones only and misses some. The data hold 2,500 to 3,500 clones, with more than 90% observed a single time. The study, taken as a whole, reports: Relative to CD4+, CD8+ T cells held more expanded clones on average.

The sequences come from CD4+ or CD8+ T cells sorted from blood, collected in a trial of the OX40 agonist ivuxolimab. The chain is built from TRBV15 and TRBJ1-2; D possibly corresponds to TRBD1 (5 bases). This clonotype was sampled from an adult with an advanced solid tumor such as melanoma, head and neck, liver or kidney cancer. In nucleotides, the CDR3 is TGTGCCACCAGCAGAGAAAGTGATCCAGGGCGGTTCGGCTACACCTTC. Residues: CATSRESDPGRFGYTF.